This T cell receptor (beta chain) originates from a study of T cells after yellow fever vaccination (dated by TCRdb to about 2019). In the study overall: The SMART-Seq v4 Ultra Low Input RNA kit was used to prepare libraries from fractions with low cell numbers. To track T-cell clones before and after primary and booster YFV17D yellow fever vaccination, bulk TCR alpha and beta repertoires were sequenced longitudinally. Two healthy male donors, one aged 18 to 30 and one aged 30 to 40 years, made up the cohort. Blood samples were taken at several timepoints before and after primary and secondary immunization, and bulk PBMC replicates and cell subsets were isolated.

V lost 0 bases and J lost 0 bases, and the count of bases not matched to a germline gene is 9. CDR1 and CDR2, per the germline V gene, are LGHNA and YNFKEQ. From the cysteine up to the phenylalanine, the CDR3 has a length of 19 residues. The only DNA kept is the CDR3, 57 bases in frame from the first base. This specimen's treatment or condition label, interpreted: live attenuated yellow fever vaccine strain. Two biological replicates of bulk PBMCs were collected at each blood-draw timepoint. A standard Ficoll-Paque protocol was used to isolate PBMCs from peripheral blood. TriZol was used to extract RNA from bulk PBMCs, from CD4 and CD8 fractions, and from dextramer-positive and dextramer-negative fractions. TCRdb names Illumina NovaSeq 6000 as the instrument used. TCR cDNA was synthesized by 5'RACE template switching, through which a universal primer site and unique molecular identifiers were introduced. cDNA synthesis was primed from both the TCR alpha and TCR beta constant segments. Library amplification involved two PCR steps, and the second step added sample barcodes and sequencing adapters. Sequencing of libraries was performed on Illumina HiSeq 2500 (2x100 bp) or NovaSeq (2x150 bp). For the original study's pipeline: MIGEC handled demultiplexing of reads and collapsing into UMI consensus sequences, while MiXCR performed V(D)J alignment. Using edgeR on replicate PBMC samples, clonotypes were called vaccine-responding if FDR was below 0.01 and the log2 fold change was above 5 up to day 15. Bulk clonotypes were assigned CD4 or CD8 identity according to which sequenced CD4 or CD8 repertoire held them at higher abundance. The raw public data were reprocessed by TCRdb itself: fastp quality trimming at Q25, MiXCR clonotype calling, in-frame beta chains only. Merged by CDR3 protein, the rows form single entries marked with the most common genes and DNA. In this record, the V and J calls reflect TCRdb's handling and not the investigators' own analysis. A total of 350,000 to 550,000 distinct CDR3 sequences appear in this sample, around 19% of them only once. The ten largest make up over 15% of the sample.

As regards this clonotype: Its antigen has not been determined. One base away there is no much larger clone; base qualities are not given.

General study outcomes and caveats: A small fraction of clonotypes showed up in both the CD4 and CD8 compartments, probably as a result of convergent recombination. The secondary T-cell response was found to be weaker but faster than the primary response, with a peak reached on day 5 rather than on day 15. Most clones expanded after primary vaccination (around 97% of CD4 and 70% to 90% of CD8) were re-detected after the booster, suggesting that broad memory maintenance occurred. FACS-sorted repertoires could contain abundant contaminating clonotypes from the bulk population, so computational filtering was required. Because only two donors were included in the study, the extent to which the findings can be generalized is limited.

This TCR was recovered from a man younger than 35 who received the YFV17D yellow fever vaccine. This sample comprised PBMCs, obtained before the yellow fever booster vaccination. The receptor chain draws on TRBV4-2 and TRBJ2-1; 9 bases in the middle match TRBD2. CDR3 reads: CASSQDGVAGVSSYNEQFF. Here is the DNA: TGTGCCAGCAGCCAAGATGGGGTAGCGGGGGTCAGCTCCTACAATGAGCAGTTCTTC.